These T cell receptor beta chains were read from a single sample in a study of T cells in Graves' hyperthyroidism and ophthalmopathy. TCRdb re-called the multiplex PCR reads through MiXCR, storing one row per CDR3 protein. The sample includes hundreds of thousands of distinct CDR3 sequences, about 15% of them seen just once. The sample taken for sequencing was blood. The origin of the receptors is a woman aged 30 to 39 with Graves' hyperthyroidism. The CDR3 runs from the conserved cysteine through the conserved F or W. The order of the fields is J gene, CDR3 length, clone size, D gene, V gene, CDR3 protein, CDR3 DNA. The D gene is left open where the match is weak. Only some rows state a clone size, as once, few, many or a class for expanded clones.

j_gene: TRBJ2-3; len: 14; abundance: many; d_gene: .; v_gene: TRBV7-9; CDR3aa: CASSSTEAADTQYF; CDR3nt: TGTGCCAGCAGCTCGACGGAAGCTGCAGATACGCAGTATTTT
j_gene: TRBJ1-1; len: 13; abundance: many; d_gene: .; v_gene: TRBV6-4; CDR3aa: CASSDSTGAEAFF; CDR3nt: TGTGCCAGCAGTGACTCTACGGGCGCTGAAGCTTTCTTT
j_gene: TRBJ1-3; len: 14; abundance: few; d_gene: .; v_gene: TRBV6-2/TRBV6-3; CDR3aa: CATELTGSGNTIYF; CDR3nt: TGTGCCACCGAATTGACCGGATCGGGAAACACCATATATTTT
j_gene: TRBJ2-1; len: 12; abundance: many; d_gene: TRBD2; v_gene: TRBV20-1; CDR3aa: CSARETSDEQFF; CDR3nt: TGCAGTGCTAGGGAGACTAGCGATGAGCAGTTCTTC
j_gene: TRBJ1-1; len: 18; abundance: many; d_gene: .; v_gene: TRBV11-2; CDR3aa: CASSRKGIRDISLVKAFF; CDR3nt: TGTGCCAGCAGCCGTAAGGGGATCCGGGACATCTCTCTCGTAAAAGCTTTCTTT
j_gene: TRBJ2-1; len: 14; abundance: many; d_gene: .; v_gene: TRBV27; CDR3aa: CASRQGSSYNEQFF; CDR3nt: TGTGCCAGCAGACAGGGATCCTCCTACAATGAGCAGTTCTTC
j_gene: TRBJ1-6; len: 15; abundance: few; d_gene: .; v_gene: TRBV10-2; CDR3aa: CASSEVGQWKGALHF; CDR3nt: TGCGCCAGCAGTGAAGTCGGACAGTGGAAGGGGGCCCTCCACTTT
j_gene: TRBJ2-7; len: 18; abundance: few; d_gene: TRBD2; v_gene: TRBV13; CDR3aa: CASSGTTSGEHSSYEQYF; CDR3nt: TGTGCCAGCAGCGGGACGACTAGCGGGGAACACTCCAGCTACGAGCAGTACTTC
j_gene: TRBJ1-6; len: 13; abundance: many; d_gene: .; v_gene: TRBV3-1; CDR3aa: CASSQDSVVTLHF; CDR3nt: TGTGCCAGCAGCCAAGATTCTGTGGTGACCCTCCACTTT
j_gene: TRBJ1-2; len: 13; abundance: many; d_gene: .; v_gene: TRBV7-2; CDR3aa: CASSLDRGYGYTF; CDR3nt: TGTGCCAGCAGCTTAGATAGGGGCTATGGCTACACCTTC
j_gene: TRBJ2-1; len: 15; abundance: many; d_gene: TRBD2; v_gene: TRBV2; CDR3aa: CASSEVTSGKNEQFF; CDR3nt: TGTGCCAGCAGTGAAGTGACTAGCGGCAAGAATGAGCAGTTCTTC
j_gene: TRBJ2-3; len: 14; abundance: .; d_gene: TRBD2; v_gene: TRBV9; CDR3aa: CASTTGGEGNTQYF; CDR3nt: TGTGCCAGCACCACCGGAGGGGAGGGGAATACGCAGTATTTT
j_gene: TRBJ2-7; len: 13; abundance: many; d_gene: .; v_gene: TRBV2; CDR3aa: CASRGAHWGEQYF; CDR3nt: TGTGCCAGCAGGGGGGCCCATTGGGGCGAGCAGTACTTC
j_gene: TRBJ2-3; len: 12; abundance: .; d_gene: .; v_gene: TRBV20-1; CDR3aa: CSATGLTDTQYF; CDR3nt: TGCAGTGCGACGGGGTTAACAGATACGCAGTATTTT